These 3 T cell receptor beta chains were sequenced from one sample in a study of T cells in women clearing cervical HPV infection. Generated by immunoSEQ multiplex PCR, the TCRdb table keeps only in-frame clones and is missing some. Recorded for this sample: roughly 15,000 clones. What was sequenced was blood buffy coat. The receptors were sampled from a woman between 18 and 70 years old with a cervical HPV16 infection that either progressed to CIN3+ or cleared (not recorded which).

For this clone: Read coverage stops 3 residues before the CDR3 terminus; the germline J gene supplies the remainder. V usage is TRBV7-3 and J usage is TRBJ2-5; unclear D gene. Germline lookup yields CDR1 SGHTA and CDR2 FQGTGA. Trimming removed 5 bases from V and 5 bases from J, with 12 bases in between. The CDR3 has 13 residues. The part of the CDR3 DNA that was read is TGTGCCAGCAGCCCATACCCCGGGGAGACC. As protein: CASSPYPGET. The CDR3, in full, reads CASSPYPGETQYF.

Turning to this clone: The observed sequence ends 3 residues before the CDR3 terminus, with the missing tail filled in from the germline J gene. V is TRBV9 and J is TRBJ1-2, with TRBD1 matching over 7 bases. This CDR3 has 13 amino acids. Germline V gives CDR1 SGDLS, CDR2 YYNGEE. CDR3 in amino acids: CASSNTGARGYTF. CDR3 DNA (partial): TGTGCCAGCAGCAATACAGGGGCGCGGGGC.

In the case of this clone: The read halts 3 residues ahead of the CDR3 end, with the missing end drawn from the germline J gene. The J gene is TRBJ1-4, the V gene TRBV19; a possible D gene is TRBD1 (6 bases). Germline V gene lookup returns CDR1 LNHDA and CDR2 SQIVND (reference sequence). CDR3 length: 15 amino acids. The CDR3 spells CASKDSLRPISPLFF. CDR3 DNA, as far as it was read: TGTGCCAGTAAGGACAGCTTACGACCGATTTCACCA.